This T cell receptor beta chain was profiled in a study of cytomegalovirus exposure and HLA in healthy donors. Study-wide context: Within an early data release were 65 million to 90 million unique TCRs drawn from HLA-typed donors. Broader study findings: A missense DCLRE1C variant was associated with V- and J-gene trimming of TCR beta chains in a later analysis, and an independent cohort replicated the association. A later analysis linked about 17,000 TCR beta sequences to HLA alleles at 0.05 false discovery rate. Rarity characterized most TCR sequences, yet some public TCRs appeared in many donors.

The table lists this clone with a few counts. The antigen remains undetermined. Amplification used 60 Vbeta primers and 13 Jbeta primers. Here immunoSEQ multiplex PCR was the method, and the copy in TCRdb shows in-frame clones only, minus some. The table records 130,000 or so clones, roughly four fifths of them present only once. The clonotype originates from a woman aged 45-65 years in good health and CMV-seropositive. The sequencing sample was made of PBMCs.

The CDR3 DNA reads as TGTGCTAGTTATTGGACAAAAGTGCGCTATGGCTACACCTTC. Translating it yields CASYWTKVRYGYTF. This sequence joins TRBV12-5 and TRBJ1-2; a possible D gene is TRBD1 (5 bases). V lost 8 bases, J lost 4 bases, and 17 bases lay in between. The CDR3 runs 14 residues. The germline V gene has CDR1 LGHNT and CDR2 FRNRAP. Full variable domain (outside the CDR3, taken from reference TRBV12-5 and TRBJ1-2): DARVTQTPRHKVTEMGQEVTMRCQPILGHNTVFWYRQTMMQGLELLAYFRNRAPLDDSGMPKDRFSAEMPDATLATLKIQPSEPRDSAVYFCASYWTKVRYGYTFGSGTRLTVV.